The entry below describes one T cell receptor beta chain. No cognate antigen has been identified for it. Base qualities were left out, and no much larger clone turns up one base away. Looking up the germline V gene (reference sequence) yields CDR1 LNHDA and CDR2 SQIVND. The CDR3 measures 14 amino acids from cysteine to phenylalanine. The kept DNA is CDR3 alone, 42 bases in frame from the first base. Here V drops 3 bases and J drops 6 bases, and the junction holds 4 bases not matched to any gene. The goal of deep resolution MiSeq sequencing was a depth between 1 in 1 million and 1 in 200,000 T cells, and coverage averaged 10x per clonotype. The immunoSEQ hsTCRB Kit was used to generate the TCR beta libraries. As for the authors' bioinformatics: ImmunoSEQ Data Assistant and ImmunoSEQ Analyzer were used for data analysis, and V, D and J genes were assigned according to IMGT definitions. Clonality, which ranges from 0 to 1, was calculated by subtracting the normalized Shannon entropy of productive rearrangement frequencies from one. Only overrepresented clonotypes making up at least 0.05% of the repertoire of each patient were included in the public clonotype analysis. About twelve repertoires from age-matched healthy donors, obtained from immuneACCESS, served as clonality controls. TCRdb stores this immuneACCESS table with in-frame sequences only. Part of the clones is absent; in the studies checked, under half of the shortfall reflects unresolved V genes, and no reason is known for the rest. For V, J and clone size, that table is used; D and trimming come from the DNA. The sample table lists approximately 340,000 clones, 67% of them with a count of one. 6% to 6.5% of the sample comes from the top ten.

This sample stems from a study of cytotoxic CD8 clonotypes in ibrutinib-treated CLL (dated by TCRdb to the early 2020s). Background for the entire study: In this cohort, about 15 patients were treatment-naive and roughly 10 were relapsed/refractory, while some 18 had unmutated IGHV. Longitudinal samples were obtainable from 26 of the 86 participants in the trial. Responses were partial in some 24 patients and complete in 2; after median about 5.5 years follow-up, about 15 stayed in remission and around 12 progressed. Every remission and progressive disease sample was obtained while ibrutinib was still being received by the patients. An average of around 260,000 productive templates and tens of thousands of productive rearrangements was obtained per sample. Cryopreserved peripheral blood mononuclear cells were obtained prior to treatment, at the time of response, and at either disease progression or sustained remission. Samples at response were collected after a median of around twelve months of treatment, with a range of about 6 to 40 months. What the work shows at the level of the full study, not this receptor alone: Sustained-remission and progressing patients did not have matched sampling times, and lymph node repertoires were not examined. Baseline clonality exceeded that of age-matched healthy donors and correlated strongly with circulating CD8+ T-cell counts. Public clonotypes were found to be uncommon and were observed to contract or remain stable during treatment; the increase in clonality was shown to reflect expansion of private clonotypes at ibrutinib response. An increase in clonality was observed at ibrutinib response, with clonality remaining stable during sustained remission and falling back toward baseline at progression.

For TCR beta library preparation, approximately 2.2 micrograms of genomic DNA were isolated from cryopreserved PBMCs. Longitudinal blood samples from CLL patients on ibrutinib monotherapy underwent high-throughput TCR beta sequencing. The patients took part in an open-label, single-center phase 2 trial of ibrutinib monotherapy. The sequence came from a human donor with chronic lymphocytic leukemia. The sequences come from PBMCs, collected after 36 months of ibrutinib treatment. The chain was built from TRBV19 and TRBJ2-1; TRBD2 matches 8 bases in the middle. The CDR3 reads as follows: CASSMLAGINEQFF. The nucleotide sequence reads TGTGCCAGTAGTATGCTAGCGGGCATCAATGAGCAGTTCTTC.